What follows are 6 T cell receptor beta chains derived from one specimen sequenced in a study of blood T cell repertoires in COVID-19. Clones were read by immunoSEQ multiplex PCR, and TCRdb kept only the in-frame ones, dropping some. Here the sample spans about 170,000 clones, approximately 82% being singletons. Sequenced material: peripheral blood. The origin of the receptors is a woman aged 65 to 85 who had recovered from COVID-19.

In nucleotides, the CDR3 is TGTGCCAGCAGTTTGGGGGGGCTGGGTGAAAAACTGTTTTTT. Protein: CASSLGGLGEKLFF. The J gene is TRBJ1-4, the V gene TRBV27, with D possibly being TRBD1 (6 bases). V lost 3 bases to trimming and J lost 7 bases, with 12 bases between them. CDR1 MNHEY and CDR2 SMNVEV come from the germline V gene (reference sequence). The CDR3 has 14 residues.

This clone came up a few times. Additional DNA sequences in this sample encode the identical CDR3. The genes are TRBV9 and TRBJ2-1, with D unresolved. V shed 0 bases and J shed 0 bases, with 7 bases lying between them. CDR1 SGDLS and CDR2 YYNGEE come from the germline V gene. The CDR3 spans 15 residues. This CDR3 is CASSVVGGSYNEQFF. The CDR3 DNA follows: TGTGCCAGCAGCGTAGTCGGCGGCTCCTACAATGAGCAGTTCTTC.

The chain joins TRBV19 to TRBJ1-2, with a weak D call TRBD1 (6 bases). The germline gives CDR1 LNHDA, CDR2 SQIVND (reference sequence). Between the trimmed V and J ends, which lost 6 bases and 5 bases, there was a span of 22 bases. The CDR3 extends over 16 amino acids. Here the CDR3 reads CASSPQRGGAGYGYTF. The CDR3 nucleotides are TGTGCCAGTAGCCCACAGCGTGGGGGCGCAGGGTATGGCTACACCTTC.

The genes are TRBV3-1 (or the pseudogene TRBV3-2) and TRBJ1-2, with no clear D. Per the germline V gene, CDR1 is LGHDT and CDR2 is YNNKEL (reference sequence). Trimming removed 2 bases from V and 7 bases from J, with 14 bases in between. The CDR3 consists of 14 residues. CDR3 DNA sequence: TGTGCCAGCAGCCAACCGCCCCGGGATCCTGGCTACACCTTC. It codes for CASSQPPRDPGYTF.

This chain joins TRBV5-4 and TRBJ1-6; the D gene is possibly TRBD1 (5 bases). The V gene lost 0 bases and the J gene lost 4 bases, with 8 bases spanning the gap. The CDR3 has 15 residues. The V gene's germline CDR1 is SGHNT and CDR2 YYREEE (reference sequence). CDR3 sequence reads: CASSLAGSYNSPLHF. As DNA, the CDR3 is TGTGCCAGCAGCTTGGCAGGGTCGTATAATTCACCCCTCCACTTT.

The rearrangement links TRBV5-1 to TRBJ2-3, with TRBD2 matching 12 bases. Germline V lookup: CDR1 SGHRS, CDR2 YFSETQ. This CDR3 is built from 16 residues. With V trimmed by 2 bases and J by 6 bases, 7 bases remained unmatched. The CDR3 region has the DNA TGCGCCAGCAGCTTCCCTAGCGGGAGGGTGTCCGATACGCAGTATTTT. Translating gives CASSFPSGRVSDTQYF.